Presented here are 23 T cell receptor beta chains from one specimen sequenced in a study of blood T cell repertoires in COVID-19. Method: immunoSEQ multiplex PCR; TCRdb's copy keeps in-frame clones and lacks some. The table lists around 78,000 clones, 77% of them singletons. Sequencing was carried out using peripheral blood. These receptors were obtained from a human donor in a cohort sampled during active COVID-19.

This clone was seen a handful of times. CDR3 in amino acids: CSVVNPQNYGYTF. In nucleotides, the CDR3 is TGCAGCGTTGTTAACCCACAAAACTATGGCTACACCTTC. The genes are TRBV29-1 and TRBJ1-2, with D hard to call. CDR1 SQVTM and CDR2 ANQGSEA come from the germline V gene. The CDR3 consists of 13 residues. Trimming removed 4 bases at V and 2 bases at J, with 11 bases between.

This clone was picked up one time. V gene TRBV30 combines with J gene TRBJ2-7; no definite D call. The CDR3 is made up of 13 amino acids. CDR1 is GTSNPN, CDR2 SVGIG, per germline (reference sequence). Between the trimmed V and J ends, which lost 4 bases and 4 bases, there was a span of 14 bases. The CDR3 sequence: CAWMSRNTYEQYF. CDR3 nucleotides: TGTGCCTGGATGTCTAGGAACACATACGAGCAGTACTTC.

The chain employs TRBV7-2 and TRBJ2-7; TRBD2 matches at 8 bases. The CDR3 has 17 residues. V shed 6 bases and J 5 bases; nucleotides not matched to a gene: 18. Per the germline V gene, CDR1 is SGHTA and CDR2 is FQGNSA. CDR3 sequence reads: CASSFPRGGAPYHEQYF. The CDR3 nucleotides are TGTGCCAGCAGTTTTCCCCGGGGGGGGGCACCTTATCACGAGCAGTACTTC. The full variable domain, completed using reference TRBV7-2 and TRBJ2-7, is GAGVSQSPSNKVTEKGKDVELRCDPISGHTALYWYRQSLGQGLEFLIYFQGNSAPDKSGLPSDRFSAERTGGSVSTLTIQRTQQEDSAVYLCASSFPRGGAPYHEQYFGPGTRLTVT.

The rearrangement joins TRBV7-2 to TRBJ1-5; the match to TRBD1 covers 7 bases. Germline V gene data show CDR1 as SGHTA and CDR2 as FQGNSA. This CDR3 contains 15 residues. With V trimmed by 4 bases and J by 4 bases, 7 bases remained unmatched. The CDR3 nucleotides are TGTGCCAGCAGCTCCGGGACAGTGTTAAATCAGCCCCAGCATTTT. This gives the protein CASSSGTVLNQPQHF. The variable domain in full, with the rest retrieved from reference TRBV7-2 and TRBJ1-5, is GAGVSQSPSNKVTEKGKDVELRCDPISGHTALYWYRQSLGQGLEFLIYFQGNSAPDKSGLPSDRFSAERTGGSVSTLTIQRTQQEDSAVYLCASSSGTVLNQPQHFGDGTRLSIL.

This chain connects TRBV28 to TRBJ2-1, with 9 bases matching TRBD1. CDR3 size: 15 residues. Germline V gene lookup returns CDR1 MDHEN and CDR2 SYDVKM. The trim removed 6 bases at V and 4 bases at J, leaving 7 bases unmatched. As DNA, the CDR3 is TGTGCCAGCAGCTCACAGGGGGCTGGTTACAATGAGCAGTTCTTC. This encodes CASSSQGAGYNEQFF.

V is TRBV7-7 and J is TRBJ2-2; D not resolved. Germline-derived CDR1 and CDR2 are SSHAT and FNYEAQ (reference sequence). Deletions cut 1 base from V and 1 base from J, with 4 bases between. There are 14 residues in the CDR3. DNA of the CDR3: TGTGCCAGCAGCTTAGGGCAGAACACCGGGGAGCTGTTTTTT. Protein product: CASSLGQNTGELFF.

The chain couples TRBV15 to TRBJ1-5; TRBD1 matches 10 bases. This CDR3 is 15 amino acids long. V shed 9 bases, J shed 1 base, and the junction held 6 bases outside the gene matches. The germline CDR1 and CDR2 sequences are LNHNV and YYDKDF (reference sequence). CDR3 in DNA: TGTGCCACGGGACAGGGGTATTTGAGCAATCAGCCCCAGCATTTT. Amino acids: CATGQGYLSNQPQHF.

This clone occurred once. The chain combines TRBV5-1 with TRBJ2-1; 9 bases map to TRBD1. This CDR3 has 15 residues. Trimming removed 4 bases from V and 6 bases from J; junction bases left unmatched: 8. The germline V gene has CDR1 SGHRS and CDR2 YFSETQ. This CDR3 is CASSLKQGAGNEQFF. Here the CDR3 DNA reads TGCGCCAGCAGCCTGAAACAGGGGGCAGGCAATGAGCAGTTCTTC.

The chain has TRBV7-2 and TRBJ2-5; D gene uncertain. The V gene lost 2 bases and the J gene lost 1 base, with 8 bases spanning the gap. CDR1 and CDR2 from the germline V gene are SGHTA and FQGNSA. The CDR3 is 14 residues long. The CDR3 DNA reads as TGTGCCAGCAGCTTATCCCCCGTCCAAGAGACCCAGTACTTC. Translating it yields CASSLSPVQETQYF.

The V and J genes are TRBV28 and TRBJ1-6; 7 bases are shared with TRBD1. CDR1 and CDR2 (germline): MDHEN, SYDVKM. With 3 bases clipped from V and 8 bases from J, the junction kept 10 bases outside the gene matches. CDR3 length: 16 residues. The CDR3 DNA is TGTGCCAGCAGTTTCCCCCGGACAGGATACCATTCACCCCTCCACTTT. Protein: CASSFPRTGYHSPLHF.

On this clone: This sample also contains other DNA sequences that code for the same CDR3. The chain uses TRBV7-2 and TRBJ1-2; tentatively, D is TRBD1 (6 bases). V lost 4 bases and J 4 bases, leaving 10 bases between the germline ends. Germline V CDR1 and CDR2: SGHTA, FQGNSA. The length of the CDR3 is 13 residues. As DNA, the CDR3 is TGTGCCAGCAGCTCCGGCAGGGGCTATGGCTACACCTTC. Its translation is CASSSGRGYGYTF.

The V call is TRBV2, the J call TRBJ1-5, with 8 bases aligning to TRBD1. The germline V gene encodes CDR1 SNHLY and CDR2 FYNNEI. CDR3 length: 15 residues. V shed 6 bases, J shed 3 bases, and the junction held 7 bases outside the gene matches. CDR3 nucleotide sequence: TGTGCCAGCAGATCCCAGGGGGCTCTCAATCAGCCCCAGCATTTT. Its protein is CASRSQGALNQPQHF.

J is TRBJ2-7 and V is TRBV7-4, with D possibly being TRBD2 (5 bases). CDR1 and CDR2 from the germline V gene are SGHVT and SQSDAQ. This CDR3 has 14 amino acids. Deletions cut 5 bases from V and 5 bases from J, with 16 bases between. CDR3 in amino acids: CASSGRVGSNEQYF. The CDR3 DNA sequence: TGTGCCAGCAGCGGGAGAGTAGGGTCGAACGAGCAGTACTTC.

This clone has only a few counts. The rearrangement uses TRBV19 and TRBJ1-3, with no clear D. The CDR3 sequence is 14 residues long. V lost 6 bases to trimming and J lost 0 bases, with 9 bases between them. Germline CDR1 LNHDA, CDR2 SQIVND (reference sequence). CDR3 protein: CASRFDNSGNTIYF. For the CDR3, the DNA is TGTGCCAGTAGGTTTGACAACTCTGGAAACACCATATATTTT.

CDR3 sequence reads: CASSFRETQYF. The CDR3 coding sequence is TGTGCCAGCAGTTTCCGAGAGACCCAGTACTTC. This chain joins TRBV12-3 or TRBV12-4 and TRBJ2-5, with D unresolved. CDR3 size: 11 residues. V was cut by 3 bases and J by 4 bases, with 3 bases left in between.

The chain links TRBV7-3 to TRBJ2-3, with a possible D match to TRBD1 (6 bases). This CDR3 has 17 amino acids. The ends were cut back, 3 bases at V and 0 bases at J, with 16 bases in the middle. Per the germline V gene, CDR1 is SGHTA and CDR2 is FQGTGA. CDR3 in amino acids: CASSFLPGQLSTDTQYF. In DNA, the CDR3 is TGTGCCAGCAGCTTTCTACCGGGACAACTTAGCACAGATACGCAGTATTTT.

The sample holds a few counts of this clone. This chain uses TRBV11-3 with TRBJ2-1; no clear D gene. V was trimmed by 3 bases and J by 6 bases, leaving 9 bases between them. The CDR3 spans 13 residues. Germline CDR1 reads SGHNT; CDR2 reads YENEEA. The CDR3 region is CASSFQSSNEQFF. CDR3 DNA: TGTGCCAGCAGCTTCCAATCTAGCAATGAGCAGTTCTTC.

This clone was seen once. CDR3 in amino acids: CASSPRGGGAMQTQYF. In DNA, the CDR3 is TGTGCCAGCAGCCCCAGGGGCGGGGGGGCGATGCAGACCCAGTACTTC. The chain recombines TRBV7-2 with TRBJ2-5; TRBD2 matches at 9 bases. The V segment lost 5 bases and the J segment 6 bases; nucleotides outside the gene matches: 13. This CDR3 contains 16 residues. Per the germline V gene, CDR1 is SGHTA and CDR2 is FQGNSA.

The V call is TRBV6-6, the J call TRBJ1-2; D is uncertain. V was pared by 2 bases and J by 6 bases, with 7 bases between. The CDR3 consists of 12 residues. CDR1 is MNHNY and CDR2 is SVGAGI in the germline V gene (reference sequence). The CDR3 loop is CASSYTSDGYTF. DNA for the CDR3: TGTGCCAGCAGTTACACATCCGATGGCTACACCTTC.

In DNA, the CDR3 is TGTGCCAGCAGCTTAGTTAGCAACAAGAACACTGAAGCTTTCTTT. It encodes CASSLVSNKNTEAFF. This rearrangement joins TRBV7-2 to TRBJ1-1, with D unclear. CDR3 length: 15 amino acids. V dropped 1 base and J dropped 1 base, with 10 bases sitting between them. Per the germline V gene, CDR1 is SGHTA and CDR2 is FQGNSA.

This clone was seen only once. The CDR3 DNA follows: TGTGCCTGGACCGGGACAGGGAATTTGCAGCCCCAGCATTTT. Protein product: CAWTGTGNLQPQHF. This sequence joins TRBV30 and TRBJ1-5; TRBD1 aligns across 9 bases. V trimming: 4 bases; J trimming: 7 bases; junction bases outside the gene matches: 8. CDR1 is GTSNPN, CDR2 SVGIG, per germline (reference sequence). The CDR3 length is 14 residues.

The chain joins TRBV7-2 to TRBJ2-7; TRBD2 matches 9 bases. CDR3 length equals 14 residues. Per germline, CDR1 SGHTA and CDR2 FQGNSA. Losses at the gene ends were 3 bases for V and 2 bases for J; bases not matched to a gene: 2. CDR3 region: CASSLTSGAYEQYF. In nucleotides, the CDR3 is TGTGCCAGCAGCTTGACTAGCGGTGCCTACGAGCAGTACTTC.

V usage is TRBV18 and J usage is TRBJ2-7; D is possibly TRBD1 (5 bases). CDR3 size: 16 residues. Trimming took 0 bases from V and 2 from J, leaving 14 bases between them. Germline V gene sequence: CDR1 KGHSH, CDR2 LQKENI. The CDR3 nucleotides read TGTGCCAGCTCACCACCGGTGAGCACAGGCGCCTACGAGCAGTACTTC. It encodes CASSPPVSTGAYEQYF.